The 15 T cell receptor beta chains listed next were all sequenced from one sample in a study of blood T cell repertoires in COVID-19. Here immunoSEQ multiplex PCR was the method, and the copy in TCRdb shows in-frame clones only, minus some. This sample has some 120,000 clones, with 65% to 85% found just once. Specimen: peripheral blood. The source of these receptors is a woman between 65 and 79 years old with acute or convalescent COVID-19.

This clone was detected once. The rearrangement joins TRBV4-1 to TRBJ2-2, with 9 positions matching TRBD2. In germline, CDR1 is MGHRA, CDR2 YSYEKL. V dropped 0 bases and J dropped 2; count of bases not matched to a gene: 7. The CDR3 is 18 residues long. CDR3 in DNA: TGCGCCAGCAGCCAAGATCGGGGCGGGAGGGCCAACACCGGGGAGCTGTTTTTT. Its translation: CASSQDRGGRANTGELFF.

The chain carries TRBV7-2 and TRBJ2-5; 9 nucleotides match TRBD2. The germline gives CDR1 SGHTA, CDR2 FQGNSA. The CDR3 runs 14 residues. Trimming removed 5 bases from V and 5 bases from J; junction bases left unmatched: 6. The CDR3 is CASSPGLARETQYF. The CDR3 bases are TGTGCCAGCAGCCCGGGACTAGCAAGGGAGACCCAGTACTTC.

In regard to this clone: Other DNA sequences in the sample encode the same CDR3. This chain joins TRBV18 and TRBJ1-4; maybe TRBD1 (5 bases). Trimming removed 2 bases at V and 8 bases at J, with 9 bases between. This CDR3 comprises 13 residues. Germline assignment: CDR1 KGHSH and CDR2 LQKENI. CDR3 coding DNA: TGTGCCAGCTCACCAAGGGGAAGGGAAAAACTGTTTTTT. Its translation: CASSPRGREKLFF.

The chain is built from TRBV12-2 and TRBJ2-1; the D call in the table, TRBD2, was not verified against the DNA. TRBV12-2 is an annotated pseudogene. The length of the CDR3 is 16 residues. The CDR3 nucleotides read TGTGCAAGTCGCTTAATTTCTAGCGGGGGGCCCAATGAGCAGTTCTTC. Protein product: CASRLISSGGPNEQFF.

There are a few counts of this clone. V and J are TRBV6-5 and TRBJ2-7; 8 bases agree with TRBD2. The V gene's germline CDR1 is MNHEY and CDR2 SVGAGI. The V and J ends lost 7 bases and 1 base, in that order; junction bases with no gene match: 9. The CDR3 extends over 15 amino acids. CDR3 sequence reads: CASTKTGGGSYEQYF. DNA of the CDR3: TGTGCCAGCACCAAAACGGGAGGGGGATCCTACGAGCAGTACTTC.

This clone was detected a few times. This chain joins TRBV7-9 and TRBJ1-2; D uncertain. In germline, CDR1 is SEHNR, CDR2 FQNEAQ (reference sequence). CDR3 size: 13 residues. V was shortened by 3 bases and J by 6 bases, with 11 bases between the two germline ends. The CDR3 DNA is TGTGCCAGCAGCTTCGACGGGAGGAATGGCTACACCTTC. Protein: CASSFDGRNGYTF.

Points on this clone: Other DNA sequences in this sample translate to the same CDR3. V gene TRBV5-1 combines with J gene TRBJ2-1, with 15 bases lining up with TRBD2. Germline V lookup: CDR1 SGHRS, CDR2 YFSETQ. The CDR3 is 19 residues long. Germline trimming cut 4 bases from V and 0 bases from J; bases unmatched to any gene: 8. The CDR3 sequence: CASSTGLAGGLSSYNEQFF. The CDR3 DNA follows: TGCGCCAGCAGCACCGGACTAGCGGGAGGGCTAAGCTCCTACAATGAGCAGTTCTTC.

This clone was seen once. The chain combines TRBV2 with TRBJ2-1, with 13 positions matching TRBD2. J gave up 6 bases and V 4 bases, and 6 bases lay outside the gene matches. Per the germline V gene, CDR1 is SNHLY and CDR2 is FYNNEI. CDR3 length equals 16 residues. CDR3 sequence reads: CASSGRTSGRGNEQFF. CDR3 nucleotides: TGTGCCAGCAGTGGTCGGACTAGCGGGAGAGGCAATGAGCAGTTCTTC.

This chain's CDR3 is CASTSISGVEETQYF. CDR3 coding DNA: TGTGCCAGTACCTCTATCAGCGGAGTCGAAGAGACCCAGTACTTC. V gene TRBV19 combines with J gene TRBJ2-5; possible D gene TRBD2, 5 bases. V was cut by 7 bases and J by 3 bases, with 18 bases left in between. This CDR3 is 15 amino acids long. Germline CDR1 LNHDA, CDR2 SQIVND (reference sequence).

This chain links TRBV7-3 with TRBJ2-3; 9 bases are a match to TRBD1. V was pared by 4 bases and J by 2 bases, with 1 base of the junction left unmatched. The germline gives CDR1 SGHTA, CDR2 FQGTGA. The CDR3 length is 14 residues. The DNA of the CDR3 is TGTGCCAGCAGCTCACAGGGGGCCACAGATACGCAGTATTTT. Its protein product is CASSSQGATDTQYF.

This chain uses TRBV5-1 with TRBJ2-2, with 10 bases fitting TRBD1. J gave up 8 bases and V 4 bases, and 14 bases lay outside the gene matches. Looked up from germline, CDR1 is SGHRS and CDR2 is YFSETQ. The CDR3 has 17 amino acids. The CDR3 DNA follows: TGCGCCAGCAGCCCCCTCCTGAGACAGGGGGCATCAGGGGAGCTGTTTTTT. Its translation is CASSPLLRQGASGELFF.

The V call is TRBV7-3, the J call TRBJ1-3; D might be TRBD1 (6 bases). The CDR3 covers 14 residues. Germline values: CDR1 SGHTA, CDR2 FQGTGA. Trimming shortened V by 2 bases and J by 2 bases, and 7 bases separated the two germline ends. The CDR3 DNA reads as TGTGCCAGCAGCTTAGGGGGCGCTGGAAACACCATATATTTT. It is translated as CASSLGGAGNTIYF.

The chain employs TRBV10-3 and TRBJ2-2, with D perhaps TRBD1 (7 bases). The CDR3 is 14 residues long. V lost 7 bases, J lost 6 bases, and 15 bases lay in between. Looked up from germline, CDR1 is ENHRY and CDR2 is SYGVKD. CDR3 in DNA: TGTGCCATCACCGGGACAGCGGGCGCCGGGGAGCTGTTTTTT. Residues: CAITGTAGAGELFF.

The rearrangement joins TRBV5-1 to TRBJ2-1; 8 bases map to TRBD2. V shed 4 bases, J shed 5 bases, and the junction held 8 bases outside the gene matches. CDR1 is SGHRS and CDR2 is YFSETQ in the germline V gene. The CDR3 runs 15 residues. The CDR3 sequence is CASSTLGGADNEQFF. As DNA, the CDR3 is TGCGCCAGCAGCACACTCGGGGGGGCAGACAATGAGCAGTTCTTC.

The chain is built from TRBV6-6 and TRBJ1-2; 7 nucleotides align to TRBD1. Losses at the gene ends were 4 bases for V and 8 bases for J; bases not matched to a gene: 10. The CDR3 sequence is 14 residues long. Germline assignment: CDR1 MNHNY and CDR2 SVGAGI (reference sequence). CDR3 DNA sequence: TGTGCCAGCAGTTTGGACAGGCGTAAAGTCGGCTACACCTTC. It yields the protein CASSLDRRKVGYTF.